These T cell receptor beta chains were read from a single sample in a study of OX40 agonist ivuxolimab in advanced cancers. This table comes from immunoSEQ multiplex PCR, and its TCRdb copy is limited to in-frame clones, with some not included. The data show 90,000 to 120,000 clones, approximately 90% seen once. The sequences come from CD4+ or CD8+ T cells sorted from blood, collected in a trial of the OX40 agonist ivuxolimab. These TCRs come from an adult with an advanced solid tumor such as melanoma, head and neck, liver or kidney cancer. CDR3s include the opening cysteine and the closing phenylalanine or tryptophan. The D gene is left open where the match is weak. Rows may omit the clone size; those that give it use once, few, many or a size class.

NA	TRBJ1-3	NA	TRBV28	CATSSASGNTIYF	TGTGCCACCTCCAGCGCCTCTGGAAACACCATATATTTT
NA	TRBJ2-3	TRBD2	TRBV5-4	CASKLTSDTDTQYF	TGTGCCAGCAAACTGACTAGCGATACAGATACGCAGTATTTT
NA	TRBJ2-7	NA	TRBV13	CASSLFHNSYEQYF	TGTGCCAGCAGCTTATTTCACAATTCCTACGAGCAGTACTTC
NA	TRBJ2-5	NA	TRBV5-1	CASSLYTGMGETQYF	TGCGCCAGCAGCTTGTATACGGGGATGGGAGAGACCCAGTACTTC
NA	TRBJ2-1	NA	TRBV7-9	CASRTRGAGSNEQFF	TGTGCCAGCAGAACTCGGGGGGCAGGATCTAATGAGCAGTTCTTC
NA	TRBJ2-7	NA	TRBV28	CASSFGGESSYEQYF	TGTGCCAGCAGTTTCGGCGGGGAAAGTTCCTACGAGCAGTACTTC
NA	TRBJ2-3	NA	TRBV30	CAWSVGGADTQYF	TGTGCCTGGAGTGTGGGCGGGGCAGATACGCAGTATTTT
NA	TRBJ2-5	NA	TRBV18	CASSPTTGHLQETQYF	TGTGCCAGCTCACCTACGACCGGACACCTTCAAGAGACCCAGTACTTC
NA	TRBJ2-2	NA	TRBV10-1	CAIPGPNTGELFF	TGCGCCATCCCTGGACCAAACACCGGGGAGCTGTTTTTT
once	TRBJ2-4	TRBD2	TRBV4-1	CASSQGTSGFSKNIQYF	TGCGCCAGCAGCCAAGGGACTAGCGGGTTCTCCAAAAACATTCAGTACTTC
NA	TRBJ2-5	NA	TRBV27	CASSLLMGVGETQYF	TGTGCCAGCAGTTTATTGATGGGGGTGGGAGAGACCCAGTACTTC
NA	TRBJ2-5	TRBD1	TRBV7-2	CASSRVEGQGETQYF	TGTGCCAGCAGCCGTGTTGAAGGACAGGGAGAGACCCAGTACTTC
NA	TRBJ2-7	NA	TRBV5-1	CASSPGLYEQYF	TGCGCCAGCAGCCCGGGACTTTACGAGCAGTACTTC
NA	TRBJ1-1	NA	TRBV5-4	CASRGLMNTEAFF	TGTGCCAGCAGGGGGCTTATGAACACTGAAGCTTTCTTT